Listed below are T cell receptor beta chains from one sample, sequenced in a study of beta chain features in type 1 diabetes. The protocol was immunoSEQ multiplex PCR, while the TCRdb copy is restricted to in-frame clones and leaves out a portion. The sample includes a few hundred thousand clones, roughly 11% of them seen just once. Source material: naive CD4+ T cells from blood. These receptors came from a woman aged 25 to 39 in good health. Each CDR3 is given with its conserved first and last residue. The D gene is left open where the match is weak. Expanded clones are given a class, and other clones once, few, many or no size at all.

V gene	D gene	J gene	clone size	CDR3 protein	CDR3 DNA
TRBV19	TRBD1	TRBJ1-1	NA	CASSITDRGLMNTEAFF	TGTGCCAGTAGTATTACGGACAGGGGGTTAATGAACACTGAAGCTTTCTTT
TRBV5-1	NA	TRBJ2-5	NA	CASSLGPSEQETQYF	TGCGCCAGCAGCTTGGGGCCTAGCGAGCAAGAGACCCAGTACTTC
TRBV28	NA	TRBJ2-7	NA	CASSFEGTGRFYEQYF	TGTGCCAGCAGTTTTGAGGGGACTGGGAGGTTCTACGAGCAGTACTTC
TRBV6-6	TRBD1	TRBJ2-5	few	CASSWGTGGGETQYF	TGTGCCAGCAGTTGGGGGACAGGGGGCGGAGAGACCCAGTACTTC
TRBV28	TRBD2	TRBJ2-4	NA	CASTFPPSGAKNIQYF	TGTGCCAGCACCTTCCCACCTAGCGGGGCCAAAAACATTCAGTACTTC
TRBV5-4	NA	TRBJ2-1	few	CASSLSAGSNEQFF	TGTGCCAGCAGCTTGAGTGCAGGTAGCAATGAGCAGTTCTTC
TRBV6-5	NA	TRBJ2-5	NA	CASHSAQQETQYF	TGTGCCAGCCATTCAGCGCAGCAAGAGACCCAGTACTTC
TRBV4-2	NA	TRBJ2-7	few	CASSQERQSYEQYF	TGTGCCAGCAGCCAAGAAAGACAGAGCTACGAGCAGTACTTC
TRBV15	NA	TRBJ2-7	NA	CATSRDQYSSYEQYF	TGTGCCACCAGCAGAGATCAGTACAGCTCCTACGAGCAGTACTTC
TRBV7-2	NA	TRBJ2-3	few	CASSLTIIAASTDTQYF	TGTGCCAGCAGCTTGACCATTATAGCGGCAAGCACAGATACGCAGTATTTT